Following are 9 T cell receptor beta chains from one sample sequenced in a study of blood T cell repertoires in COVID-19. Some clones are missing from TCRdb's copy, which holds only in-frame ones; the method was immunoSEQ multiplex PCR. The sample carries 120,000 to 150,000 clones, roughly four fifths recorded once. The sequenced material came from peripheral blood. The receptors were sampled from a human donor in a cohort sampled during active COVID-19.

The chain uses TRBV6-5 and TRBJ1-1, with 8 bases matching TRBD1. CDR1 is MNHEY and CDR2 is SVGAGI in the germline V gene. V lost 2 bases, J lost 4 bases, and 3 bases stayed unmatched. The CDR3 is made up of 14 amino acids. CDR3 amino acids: CASSYPDRVTEAFF. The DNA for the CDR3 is TGTGCCAGCAGTTACCCGGACAGGGTCACTGAAGCTTTCTTT.

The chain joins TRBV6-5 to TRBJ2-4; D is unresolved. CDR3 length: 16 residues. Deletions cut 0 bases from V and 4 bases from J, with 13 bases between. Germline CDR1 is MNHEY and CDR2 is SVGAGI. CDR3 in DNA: TGTGCCAGCAGTTACTCTTCCGCCGGGTCGAAAAACATTCAGTACTTC. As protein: CASSYSSAGSKNIQYF.

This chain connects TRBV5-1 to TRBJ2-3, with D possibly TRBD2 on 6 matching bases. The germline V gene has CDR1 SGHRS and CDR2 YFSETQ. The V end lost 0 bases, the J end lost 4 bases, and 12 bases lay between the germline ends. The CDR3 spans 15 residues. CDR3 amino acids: CASSLEGRGADTQYF. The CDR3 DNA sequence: TGCGCCAGCAGCTTGGAGGGGCGGGGCGCAGATACGCAGTATTTT.

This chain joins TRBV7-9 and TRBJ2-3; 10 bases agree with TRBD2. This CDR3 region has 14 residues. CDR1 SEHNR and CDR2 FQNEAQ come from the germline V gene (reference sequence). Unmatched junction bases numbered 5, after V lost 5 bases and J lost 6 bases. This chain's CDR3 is CASSPGTSADTQYF. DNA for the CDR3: TGTGCCAGCAGCCCCGGGACTAGCGCGGATACGCAGTATTTT.

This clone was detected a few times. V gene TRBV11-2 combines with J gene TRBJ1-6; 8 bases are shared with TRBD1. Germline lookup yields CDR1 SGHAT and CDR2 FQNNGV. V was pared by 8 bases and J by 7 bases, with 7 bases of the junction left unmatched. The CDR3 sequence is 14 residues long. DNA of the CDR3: TGTGCCAGCGCCTACAGGGGGTTGAATTCACCCCTCCACTTT. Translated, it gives CASAYRGLNSPLHF.

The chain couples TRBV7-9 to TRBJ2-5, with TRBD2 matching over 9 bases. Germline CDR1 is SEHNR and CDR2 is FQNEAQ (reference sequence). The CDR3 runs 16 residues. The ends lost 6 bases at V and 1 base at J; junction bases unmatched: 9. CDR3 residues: CASRPRLAETQETQYF. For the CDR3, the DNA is TGTGCCAGCAGACCTCGACTAGCGGAAACCCAAGAGACCCAGTACTTC.

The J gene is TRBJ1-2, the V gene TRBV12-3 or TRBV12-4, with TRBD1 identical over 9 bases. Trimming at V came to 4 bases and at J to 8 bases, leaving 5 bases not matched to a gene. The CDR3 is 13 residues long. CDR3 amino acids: CASSWDRADGYTF. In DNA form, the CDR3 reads TGTGCCAGCAGTTGGGACAGGGCTGACGGCTACACCTTC.

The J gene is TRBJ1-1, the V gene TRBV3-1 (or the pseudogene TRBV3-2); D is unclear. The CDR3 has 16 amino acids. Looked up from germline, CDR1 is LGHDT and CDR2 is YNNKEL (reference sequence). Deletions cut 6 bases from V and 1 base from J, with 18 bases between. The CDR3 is CASSERRRSPNTEAFF. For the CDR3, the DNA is TGTGCCAGCAGTGAACGGAGGAGGAGTCCGAACACTGAAGCTTTCTTT.

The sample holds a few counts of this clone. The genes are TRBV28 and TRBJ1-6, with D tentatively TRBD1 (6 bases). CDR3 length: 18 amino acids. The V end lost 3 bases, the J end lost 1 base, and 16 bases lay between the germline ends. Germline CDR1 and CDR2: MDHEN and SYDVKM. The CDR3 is CASSFTRGVGSYNSPLHF. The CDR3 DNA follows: TGTGCCAGCAGTTTTACCAGGGGAGTCGGATCCTATAATTCACCCCTCCACTTT.